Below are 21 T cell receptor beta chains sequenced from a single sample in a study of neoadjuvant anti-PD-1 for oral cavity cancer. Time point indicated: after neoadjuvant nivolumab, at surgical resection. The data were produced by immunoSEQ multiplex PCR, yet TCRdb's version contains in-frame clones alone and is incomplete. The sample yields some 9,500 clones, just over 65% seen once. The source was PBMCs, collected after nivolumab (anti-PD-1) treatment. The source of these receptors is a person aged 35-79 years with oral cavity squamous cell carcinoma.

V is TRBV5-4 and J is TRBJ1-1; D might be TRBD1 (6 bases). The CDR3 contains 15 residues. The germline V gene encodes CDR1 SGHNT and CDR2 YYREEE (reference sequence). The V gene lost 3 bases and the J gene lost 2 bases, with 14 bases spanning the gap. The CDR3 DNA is TGTGCCAGCAGCTCGGGACAACTATTCAACACTGAAGCTTTCTTT. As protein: CASSSGQLFNTEAFF. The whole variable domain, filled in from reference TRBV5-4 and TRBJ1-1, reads ETGVTQSPTHLIKTRGQQVTLRCSSQSGHNTVSWYQQALGQGPQFIFQYYREEENGRGNFPPRFSGLQFPNYSSELNVNALELDDSALYLCASSSGQLFNTEAFFGQGTRLTVV.

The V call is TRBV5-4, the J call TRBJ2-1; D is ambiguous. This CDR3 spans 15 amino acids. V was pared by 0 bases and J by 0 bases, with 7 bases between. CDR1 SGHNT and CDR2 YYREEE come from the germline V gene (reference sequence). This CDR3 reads CASSLGGGSYNEQFF. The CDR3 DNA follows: TGTGCCAGCAGCTTGGGAGGCGGCTCCTACAATGAGCAGTTCTTC.

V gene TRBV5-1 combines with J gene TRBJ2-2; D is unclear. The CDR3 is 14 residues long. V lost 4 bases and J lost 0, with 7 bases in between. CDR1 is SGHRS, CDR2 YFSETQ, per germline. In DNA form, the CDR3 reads TGCGCCAGCAGCCCGGGCCCGAACACCGGGGAGCTGTTTTTT. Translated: CASSPGPNTGELFF.

CDR3 protein: CASSLWQARTGELFF. The CDR3 DNA is TGTGCCAGCAGCTTGTGGCAGGCGAGGACCGGGGAGCTGTTTTTT. The chain employs TRBV5-6 and TRBJ2-2; D not resolved. This CDR3 region has 15 residues. Trimming cost V 1 base and J 5 bases, with 12 bases left between them. CDR1 SGHDT and CDR2 YYEEEE come from the germline V gene.

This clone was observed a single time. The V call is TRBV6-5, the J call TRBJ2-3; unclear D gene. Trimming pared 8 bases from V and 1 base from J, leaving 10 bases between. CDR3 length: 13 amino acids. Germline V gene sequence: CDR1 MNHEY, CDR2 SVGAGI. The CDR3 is CASQTAGTDTQYF. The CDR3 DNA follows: TGTGCCAGCCAGACCGCAGGCACAGATACGCAGTATTTT.

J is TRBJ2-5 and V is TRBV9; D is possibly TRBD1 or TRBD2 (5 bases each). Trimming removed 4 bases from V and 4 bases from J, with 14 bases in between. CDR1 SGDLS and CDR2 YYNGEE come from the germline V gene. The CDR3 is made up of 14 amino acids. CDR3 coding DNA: TGTGCCAGCAGCTCCGGGACCCGGGGAGAGACCCAGTACTTC. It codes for CASSSGTRGETQYF. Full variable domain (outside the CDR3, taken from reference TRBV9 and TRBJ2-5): DSGVTQTPKHLITATGQRVTLRCSPRSGDLSVYWYQQSLDQGLQFLIQYYNGEERAKGNILERFSAQQFPDLHSELNLSSLELGDSALYFCASSSGTRGETQYFGPGTRLLVL.

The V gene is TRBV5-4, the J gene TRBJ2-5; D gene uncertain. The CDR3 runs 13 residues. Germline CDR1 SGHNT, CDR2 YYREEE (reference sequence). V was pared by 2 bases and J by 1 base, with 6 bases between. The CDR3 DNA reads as TGTGCCAGCAGCTTTGCCCGCCAAGAGACCCAGTACTTC. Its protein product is CASSFARQETQYF.

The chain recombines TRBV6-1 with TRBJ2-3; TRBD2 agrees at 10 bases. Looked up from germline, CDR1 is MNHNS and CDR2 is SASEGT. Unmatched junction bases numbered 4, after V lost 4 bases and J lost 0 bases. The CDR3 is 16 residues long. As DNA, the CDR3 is TGTGCCAGCAGTGTATCTAGCGGGAGCAGCACAGATACGCAGTATTTT. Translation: CASSVSSGSSTDTQYF.

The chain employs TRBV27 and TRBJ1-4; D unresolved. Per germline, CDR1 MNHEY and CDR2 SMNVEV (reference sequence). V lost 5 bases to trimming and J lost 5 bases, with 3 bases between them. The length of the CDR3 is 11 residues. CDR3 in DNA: TGTGCCAGCAGTCAAAATGAAAAACTGTTTTTT. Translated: CASSQNEKLFF.

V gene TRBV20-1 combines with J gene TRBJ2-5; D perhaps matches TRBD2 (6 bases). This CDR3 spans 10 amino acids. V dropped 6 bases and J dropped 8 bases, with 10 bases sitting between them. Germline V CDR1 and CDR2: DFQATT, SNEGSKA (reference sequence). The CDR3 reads CSALSGTQYF. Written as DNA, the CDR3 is TGCAGTGCCCTTAGCGGCACCCAGTACTTC.

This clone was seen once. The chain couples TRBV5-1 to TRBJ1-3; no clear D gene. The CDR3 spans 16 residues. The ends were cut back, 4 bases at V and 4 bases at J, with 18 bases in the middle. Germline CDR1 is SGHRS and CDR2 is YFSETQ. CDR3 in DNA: TGCGCCAGCAGCGGAAGCGGGCTAAGAGCGGGAAACACCATATATTTT. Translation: CASSGSGLRAGNTIYF.

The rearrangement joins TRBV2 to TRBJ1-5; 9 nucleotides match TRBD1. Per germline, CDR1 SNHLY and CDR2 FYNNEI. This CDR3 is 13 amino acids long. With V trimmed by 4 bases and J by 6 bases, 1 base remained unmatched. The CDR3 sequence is CASSGTGVQPQHF. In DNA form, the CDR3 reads TGTGCCAGCAGTGGGACAGGGGTTCAGCCCCAGCATTTT.

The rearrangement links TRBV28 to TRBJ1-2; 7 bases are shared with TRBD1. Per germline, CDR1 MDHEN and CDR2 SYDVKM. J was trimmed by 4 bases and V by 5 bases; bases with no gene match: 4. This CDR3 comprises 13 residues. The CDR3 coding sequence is TGTGCCAGCAGTGAGGGGGCCTCCTATGGCTACACCTTC. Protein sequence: CASSEGASYGYTF.

CDR3 sequence reads: CASRPLGLAGTDTQYF. CDR3 coding DNA: TGCGCCAGCAGGCCACTGGGACTAGCGGGCACAGATACGCAGTATTTT. This sequence joins TRBV10-2 and TRBJ2-3; 11 bases align to TRBD2. Germline lookup yields CDR1 WSHSY and CDR2 SAAADI. The J segment lost 1 base and the V segment lost 6 bases, leaving 6 bases of the junction unmatched. The CDR3 runs 16 residues.

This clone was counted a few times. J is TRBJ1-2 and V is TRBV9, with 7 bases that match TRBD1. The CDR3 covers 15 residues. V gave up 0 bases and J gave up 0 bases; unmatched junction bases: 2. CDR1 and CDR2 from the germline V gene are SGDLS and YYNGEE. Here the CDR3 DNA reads TGTGCCAGCAGCGTAGGGGGACAGACTAACTATGGCTACACCTTC. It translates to CASSVGGQTNYGYTF.

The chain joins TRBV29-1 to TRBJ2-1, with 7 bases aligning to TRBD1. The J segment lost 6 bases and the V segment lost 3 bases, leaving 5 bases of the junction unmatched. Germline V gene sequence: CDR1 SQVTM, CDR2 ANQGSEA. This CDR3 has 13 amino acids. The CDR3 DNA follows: TGCAGCGTTGATTACAGGGGCACCAATGAGCAGTTCTTC. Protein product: CSVDYRGTNEQFF.

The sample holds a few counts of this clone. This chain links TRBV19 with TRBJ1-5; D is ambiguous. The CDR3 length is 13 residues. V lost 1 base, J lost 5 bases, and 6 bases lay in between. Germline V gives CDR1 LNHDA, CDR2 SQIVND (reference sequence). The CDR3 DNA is TGTGCCAGTAGTATAGGCCAAGATCAGCCCCAGCATTTT. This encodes CASSIGQDQPQHF.

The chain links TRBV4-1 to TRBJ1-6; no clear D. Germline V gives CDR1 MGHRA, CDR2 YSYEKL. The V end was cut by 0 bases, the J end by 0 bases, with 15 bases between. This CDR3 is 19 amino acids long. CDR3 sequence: CASSQDGPPGGSYNSPLHF. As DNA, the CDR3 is TGCGCCAGCAGCCAAGATGGGCCCCCAGGCGGCTCCTATAATTCACCCCTCCACTTT.

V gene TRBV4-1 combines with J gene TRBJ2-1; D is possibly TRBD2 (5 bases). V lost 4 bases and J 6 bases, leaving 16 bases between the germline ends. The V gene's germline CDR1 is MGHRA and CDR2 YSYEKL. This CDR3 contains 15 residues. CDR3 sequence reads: CASSRAHGGPNEQFF. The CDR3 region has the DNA TGCGCCAGCAGCCGGGCCCACGGAGGCCCCAATGAGCAGTTCTTC.

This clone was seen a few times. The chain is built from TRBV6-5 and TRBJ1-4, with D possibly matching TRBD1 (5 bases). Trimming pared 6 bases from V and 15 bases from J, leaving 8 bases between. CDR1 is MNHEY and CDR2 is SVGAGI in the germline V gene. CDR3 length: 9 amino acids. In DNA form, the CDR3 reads TGTGCCAGCAGGCCCAGGGTGTTTTTT. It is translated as CASRPRVFF.

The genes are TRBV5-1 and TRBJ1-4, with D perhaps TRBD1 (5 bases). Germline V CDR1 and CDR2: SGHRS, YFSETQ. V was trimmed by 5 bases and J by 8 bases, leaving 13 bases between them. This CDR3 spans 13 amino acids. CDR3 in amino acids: CASSGSGGEKLFF. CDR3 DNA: TGCGCCAGCAGTGGATCCGGGGGGGAAAAACTGTTTTTT. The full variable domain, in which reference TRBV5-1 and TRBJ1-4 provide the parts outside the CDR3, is KAGVTQTPRYLIKTRGQQVTLSCSPISGHRSVSWYQQTPGQGLQFLFEYFSETQRNKGNFPGRFSGRQFSNSRSEMNVSTLELGDSALYLCASSGSGGEKLFFGSGTQLSVL.